The entry below gives a single T cell receptor beta chain sequence along with its context. What it recognizes is unknown. The trim removed 6 bases at V and 9 bases at J, leaving 14 bases unmatched. CDR3 length equals 15 residues. The germline V gene encodes CDR1 SEHNR and CDR2 FQNEAQ (reference sequence). The PCR made use of 60 Vbeta and 13 Jbeta primers. Original methodology: Unique TCR beta chains totaled some 80 million in a later count, with roughly 11 million of them shared. TCRdb keeps only in-frame clones here, not all; method: immunoSEQ multiplex PCR. That table supplies the V and J calls and clone size; D and trimming were determined from the DNA. The profile shows fewer than 250,000 clones, 70% to 80% of them singletons. This record belongs to a study of cytomegalovirus exposure and HLA in healthy donors. Across the study: An early data release held around 80 million unique TCRs from HLA-typed donors. Study-wide findings and caveats: Previously analyzed data showed that most TCR beta V segments were productive at a frequency of about 90% or about 30%.

The source material was PBMCs. The chain joins TRBV7-9 to TRBJ2-5; the match to TRBD1 covers 9 bases. This TCR was recovered from a woman between 45 and 60 years old in good health and CMV-seronegative. In DNA form, the CDR3 reads TGTGCCAGCAGTTCGGACAGGGGACCACAGATGCCCCAGTACTTC. Protein sequence: CASSSDRGPQMPQYF.